These T cell receptor beta chains were read from a single sample in a study of T cell responses to AZD1222 COVID-19 vaccine. TCRdb's table, derived via immunoSEQ multiplex PCR, lists solely in-frame clones and lacks some. The table records approximately 93,000 clones, roughly 90% of them present only once. Sequences were derived from peripheral blood, sampled 28 days after the second AZD1222 dose. These receptors were obtained from an adult who received the AZD1222 COVID-19 vaccine. CDR3s include the opening cysteine and the closing phenylalanine or tryptophan. The order of the fields is J gene, V gene, clone size, D gene, CDR3 protein, CDR3 DNA. A D gene is named only where the DNA matches it firmly. Not every row has a clone size; where given, it reads once, few, many or a size class.

TRBJ2-1 | TRBV30 | - | - | CAWTSSYNEQFF | TGTGCCTGGACTAGCTCCTACAATGAGCAGTTCTTC
TRBJ2-5 | TRBV6-6 | - | - | CASRAPQETQYF | TGTGCCAGCAGAGCCCCCCAAGAGACCCAGTACTTC
TRBJ1-4 | TRBV30 | - | - | CAWSDEQKIIATNEKLFF | TGTGCCTGGAGTGACGAACAAAAAATAATAGCAACTAATGAAAAACTGTTTTTT
TRBJ1-1 | TRBV6-5 | once | TRBD1 | CARRTGSLRRTEAFF | TGTGCCAGAAGGACAGGGAGCCTCCGGCGAACTGAAGCTTTCTTT
TRBJ1-1 | TRBV5-1 | once | - | CASSLAMGEAFF | TGCGCCAGCAGCTTGGCCATGGGGGAGGCTTTCTTT
TRBJ1-2 | TRBV27 | - | - | CASSSRRGGYTF | TGTGCCAGCAGTTCCCGCCGAGGAGGCTACACCTTC
TRBJ2-3 | TRBV2 | - | - | CASFEGGDTQYF | TGTGCCAGCTTCGAGGGGGGAGATACGCAGTATTTT
TRBJ2-2 | TRBV5-1 | - | - | CASSLLPRAGLGTGELFF | TGCGCCAGCAGCTTGTTGCCCCGGGCAGGCCTGGGGACCGGGGAGCTGTTTTTT
TRBJ2-2 | TRBV7-3 | - | - | CASSFSTGELFF | TGTGCCAGCAGTTTTAGCACCGGGGAGCTGTTTTTT
TRBJ1-1 | TRBV11-3 | - | - | CASSLGRLSEAFF | TGTGCCAGCAGCTTAGGGAGACTATCTGAAGCTTTCTTT
TRBJ2-1 | TRBV3-1/TRBV3-2 | - | - | CASSGYCPDNEQFF | TGTGCCAGCAGCGGCTATTGTCCCGACAATGAGCAGTTCTTC
TRBJ2-6 | TRBV25-1 | - | - | CASSEGRRAGANVLTF | TGTGCCAGCAGTGAAGGTCGGAGGGCTGGGGCCAACGTCCTGACTTTC
TRBJ1-2 | TRBV7-3 | - | - | CASSLTARADGYTF | TGTGCCAGCAGCTTAACGGCCAGGGCAGATGGCTACACCTTC
TRBJ1-5 | TRBV27 | - | - | CASSPGTHNQPQHF | TGTGCCAGCAGTCCCGGGACACATAATCAGCCCCAGCATTTT
TRBJ2-1 | TRBV4-2 | - | - | CASREAVSSYNEQFF | TGTGCCAGCAGGGAGGCGGTGAGCTCCTACAATGAGCAGTTCTTC
TRBJ1-2 | TRBV9 | - | - | CASSSQRVGDGYTF | TGTGCCAGCAGCTCCCAGCGGGTTGGTGATGGCTACACCTTC
TRBJ1-1 | TRBV27 | - | - | CASTPREGTEAFF | TGTGCCAGCACACCACGGGAGGGGACTGAAGCTTTCTTT
TRBJ2-7 | TRBV7-3 | - | TRBD1 | CASSPGQGQTYEQYF | TGTGCCAGCAGCCCCGGACAGGGACAAACTTACGAGCAGTACTTC
TRBJ1-1 | TRBV4-3 | - | - | CASSQAAGTMNTEAFF | TGCGCCAGCAGCCAAGCTGCAGGGACGATGAACACTGAAGCTTTCTTT
TRBJ1-4 | TRBV10-3 | - | - | CAIRTAGEKLFF | TGTGCCATCAGGACCGCGGGGGAAAAACTGTTTTTT
TRBJ1-1 | TRBV25-1 | - | - | CASSEHRRSTEEAFF | TGTGCCAGCAGTGAACACCGGAGAAGTACTGAAGAAGCTTTCTTT
TRBJ1-4 | TRBV5-8 | - | - | CASSLGGLQKLFF | TGTGCCAGCAGCCTGGGGGGGTTACAAAAACTGTTTTTT
TRBJ1-2 | TRBV7-9 | - | - | CASRAAMGDDGYTF | TGTGCCAGCAGAGCCGCGATGGGGGATGACGGCTACACCTTC
TRBJ1-5 | TRBV9 | - | - | CASSDSGDVGYQPQHF | TGTGCCAGCAGCGATTCAGGGGATGTGGGATATCAGCCCCAGCATTTT
TRBJ2-7 | TRBV27 | - | - | CASSTSYYEQYF | TGTGCCAGCAGTACCTCGTACTACGAGCAGTACTTC
TRBJ1-2 | TRBV9 | - | - | CASSVRALDPYGYTF | TGTGCCAGCAGCGTACGTGCCCTAGACCCATATGGCTACACCTTC
TRBJ1-1 | TRBV5-4 | - | - | CASSLESTEAFF | TGTGCCAGCAGCTTGGAGTCCACTGAAGCTTTCTTT
TRBJ1-4 | TRBV15 | - | - | CATSPPPRSPNEKLFF | TGTGCCACCAGCCCTCCGCCCAGGTCGCCTAATGAAAAACTGTTTTTT
TRBJ1-2 | TRBV5-4 | - | - | CASSLGGTYGYTF | TGTGCCAGCAGCTTGGGGGGGACCTATGGCTACACCTTC
TRBJ1-5 | TRBV7-9 | - | - | CASSSRTDYQPQHF | TGTGCCAGCAGCTCAAGGACTGATTATCAGCCCCAGCATTTT
TRBJ1-1 | TRBV6-5 | - | - | CASSWRLNTEAFF | TGTGCCAGCAGTTGGAGACTGAACACTGAAGCTTTCTTT
TRBJ2-1 | TRBV10-2 | - | - | CASTWGENEQFF | TGCGCCAGCACCTGGGGGGAGAATGAGCAGTTCTTC
TRBJ2-1 | TRBV9 | - | TRBD2 | CASSVAAPGLAGVNEQFF | TGTGCCAGCAGCGTAGCAGCCCCGGGACTAGCGGGGGTAAATGAGCAGTTCTTC
TRBJ1-2 | TRBV5-1 | - | - | CASSLADPTYGYTF | TGCGCCAGCAGCTTGGCCGACCCAACGTATGGCTACACCTTC
TRBJ1-1 | TRBV5-1 | few | - | CASSLEHRNTEAFF | TGCGCCAGCAGCTTGGAACACAGGAACACTGAAGCTTTCTTT
TRBJ2-5 | TRBV6-5 | - | - | CASSYSGLKETQYF | TGTGCCAGCAGTTACTCAGGACTGAAAGAGACCCAGTACTTC
TRBJ2-3 | TRBV3-1/TRBV3-2 | - | TRBD2 | CASSDLAGPSTDTQYF | TGTGCCAGCAGCGACTTAGCGGGGCCAAGCACAGATACGCAGTATTTT
TRBJ1-1 | TRBV27 | - | - | CASSWRGTNTEAFF | TGTGCCAGCAGTTGGCGGGGGACTAACACTGAAGCTTTCTTT
TRBJ2-3 | TRBV18 | - | - | CASSPPSTDTQYF | TGTGCCAGCTCACCACCAAGCACAGATACGCAGTATTTT
TRBJ1-2 | TRBV7-8 | once | - | CASSLTGLGFGYTF | TGTGCCAGCAGCTTAACAGGGCTAGGTTTTGGCTACACCTTC
TRBJ1-5 | TRBV3-1/TRBV3-2 | - | - | CASSQVRGQPQHF | TGTGCCAGCAGCCAAGTCCGGGGCCAGCCCCAGCATTTT
TRBJ1-1 | TRBV5-4 | - | TRBD1 | CASSLDRAEAEAFF | TGTGCCAGCAGCTTAGACAGGGCAGAGGCTGAAGCTTTCTTT
TRBJ2-5 | TRBV9 | few | - | CASSVSGQETQYF | TGTGCCAGCAGCGTCAGCGGGCAAGAGACCCAGTACTTC
TRBJ1-2 | TRBV28 | - | - | CASSYRTPPGYTF | TGTGCCAGCAGTTACAGGACACCTCCCGGCTACACCTTC
TRBJ1-2 | TRBV11-2 | - | TRBD1 | CASSFLKGTVAYGYTF | TGTGCCAGCAGCTTTCTCAAGGGGACAGTCGCATATGGCTACACCTTC
TRBJ1-1 | TRBV12-5 | - | - | CASGLKANTEAFF | TGTGCTAGTGGTTTAAAAGCGAACACTGAAGCTTTCTTT
TRBJ1-5 | TRBV4-2 | - | - | CARRHLAINQPQHF | TGTGCCAGGAGACACTTAGCCATCAATCAGCCCCAGCATTTT
TRBJ1-1 | TRBV11-3 | - | - | CASSLPGSTALNTEAFF | TGTGCCAGCAGCTTACCAGGGAGTACCGCATTGAACACTGAAGCTTTCTTT
TRBJ1-4 | TRBV7-9 | - | - | CASSLYLRVREEKLFF | TGTGCCAGCAGCTTATACCTTAGGGTGCGGGAAGAAAAACTGTTTTTT
TRBJ1-1 | TRBV7-3 | - | - | CASSFSQGNTEAFF | TGTGCCAGCAGCTTTTCGCAGGGCAACACTGAAGCTTTCTTT
TRBJ2-7 | TRBV11-1 | - | - | CASSLSGAVDEQYF | TGTGCCAGCAGCTTATCGGGGGCTGTGGACGAGCAGTACTTC
TRBJ1-6 | TRBV19 | - | - | CASSKGASPISDSPLHF | TGTGCCAGTAGTAAAGGGGCCTCTCCGATCTCCGATTCACCCCTCCACTTT
TRBJ1-1 | TRBV11-1 | - | - | CASSGELNTEAFF | TGTGCCAGCAGCGGGGAACTGAACACTGAAGCTTTCTTT
TRBJ1-3 | TRBV28 | - | - | CASRRDQRGNTIYF | TGTGCCAGCAGGCGGGACCAGAGGGGAAACACCATATATTTT
TRBJ2-3 | TRBV28 | - | - | CASTLGGGTDTQYF | TGTGCCAGCACCCTAGGAGGGGGGACAGATACGCAGTATTTT
TRBJ1-1 | TRBV5-5 | - | TRBD1 | CASSSLTGQVRTEAFF | TGTGCCAGCAGCTCCCTAACGGGACAGGTGAGAACTGAAGCTTTCTTT
TRBJ2-7 | TRBV4-1 | once | - | CASSQVPDRTYEQYF | TGCGCCAGCAGCCAAGTGCCCGACAGAACCTACGAGCAGTACTTC